The 2 T cell receptor beta chains listed next were all sequenced from one sample in a study of CD8+CD57+ T cells in acquired aplastic anemia. The template used for profiling TCR beta VDJ and CDR3 was genomic DNA. In TCRdb, the reads were re-called with MiXCR into one record per CDR3 protein. Among fewer than 250,000 distinct CDR3 sequences listed, 40% to 50% were seen once. It was patients with CD8+CD57+ cell expansion by flow cytometry who were chosen for sequencing. The sample taken for sequencing was sorted CD4+, CD8+, or CD8+CD57+ T cells (not recorded which) from PBMCs. The origin of the receptors is a human donor with aplastic anemia.

There are a few counts of this clonotype. The rearrangement links TRBV28 to TRBJ2-7, with TRBD1 matching 10 bases. The CDR3 has 18 amino acids. The V gene end was trimmed by 5 bases and the J gene end by 2 bases; junction bases not matched to a gene: 15. Germline V CDR1 and CDR2: MDHEN, SYDVKM. The CDR3 nucleotides read TGTGCCAGCAGTGGCCCCTCCATGACAGGGGGCGAAGCCTACGAGCAGTACTTC. This encodes CASSGPSMTGGEAYEQYF.

The V call is TRBV7-3, the J call TRBJ2-3; TRBD2 agrees at 7 bases. V trimming: 4 bases; J trimming: 5 bases; junction bases outside the gene matches: 9. This CDR3 spans 15 amino acids. CDR1 and CDR2 from the germline V gene are SGHTA and FQGTGA. The CDR3 sequence is CASSSSGGGVDTQYF. Here the CDR3 DNA reads TGTGCCAGCAGCTCGTCGGGAGGAGGAGTAGATACGCAGTATTTT.